This T cell receptor beta chain was captured by sequencing in a study of T cells in Graves' hyperthyroidism and ophthalmopathy. This clonotype was found once. The germline V and J ends were trimmed by 2 bases and 10 bases, with 12 bases remaining between them. CDR3 size: 13 residues. CDR1 and CDR2 (germline): SGHTA, FQGNSA. RNA transcripts served as the template for amplifying TCR beta CDR3 regions. During a first-round RT-PCR of the TCR CDR3, the HTBI primer set was used. TCRdb fed the multiplex PCR reads into MiXCR, producing one record per CDR3 protein. The table includes some 50,000 distinct CDR3 sequences, 48% detected once.

Material for sequencing was blood. The origin of this receptor is a woman aged 50 to 65 with Graves' ophthalmopathy. The chain is built from TRBV7-2 and TRBJ2-4; weak D call: TRBD1 (6 bases). The CDR3 DNA sequence: TGTGCCAGCAGCTTAAGGGGTCAGGGGATTCAGTACTTC. It specifies CASSLRGQGIQYF.